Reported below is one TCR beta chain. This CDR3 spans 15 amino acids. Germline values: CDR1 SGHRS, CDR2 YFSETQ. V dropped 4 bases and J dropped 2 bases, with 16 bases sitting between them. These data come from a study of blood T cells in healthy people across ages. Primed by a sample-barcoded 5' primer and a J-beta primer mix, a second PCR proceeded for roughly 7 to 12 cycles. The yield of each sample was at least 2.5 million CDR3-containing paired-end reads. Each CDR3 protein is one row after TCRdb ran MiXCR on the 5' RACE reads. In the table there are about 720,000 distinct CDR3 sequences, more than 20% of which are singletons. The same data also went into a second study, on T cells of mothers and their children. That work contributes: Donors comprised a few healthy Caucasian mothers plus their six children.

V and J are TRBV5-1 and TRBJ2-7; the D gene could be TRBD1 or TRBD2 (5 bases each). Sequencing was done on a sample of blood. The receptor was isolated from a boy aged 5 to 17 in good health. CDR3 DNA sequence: TGCGCCAGCAGCGAGGACCGGGACGGGCCCTACGAGCAGTACTTC. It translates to CASSEDRDGPYEQYF.